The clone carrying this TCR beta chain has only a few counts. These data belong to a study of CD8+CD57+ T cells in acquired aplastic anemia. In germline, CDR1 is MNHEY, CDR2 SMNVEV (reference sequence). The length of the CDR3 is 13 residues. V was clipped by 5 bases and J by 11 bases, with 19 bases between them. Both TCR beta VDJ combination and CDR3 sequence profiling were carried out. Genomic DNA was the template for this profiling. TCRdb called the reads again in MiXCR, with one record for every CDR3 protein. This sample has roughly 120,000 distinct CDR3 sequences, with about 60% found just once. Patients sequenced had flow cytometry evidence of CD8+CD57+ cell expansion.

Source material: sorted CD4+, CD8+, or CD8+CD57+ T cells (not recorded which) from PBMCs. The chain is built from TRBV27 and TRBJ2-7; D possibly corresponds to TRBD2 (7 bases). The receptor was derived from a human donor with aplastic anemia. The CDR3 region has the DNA TGTGCCAGCAGTCCGGGGGGAACAGGGAAGGAGTACTTC. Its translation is CASSPGGTGKEYF.